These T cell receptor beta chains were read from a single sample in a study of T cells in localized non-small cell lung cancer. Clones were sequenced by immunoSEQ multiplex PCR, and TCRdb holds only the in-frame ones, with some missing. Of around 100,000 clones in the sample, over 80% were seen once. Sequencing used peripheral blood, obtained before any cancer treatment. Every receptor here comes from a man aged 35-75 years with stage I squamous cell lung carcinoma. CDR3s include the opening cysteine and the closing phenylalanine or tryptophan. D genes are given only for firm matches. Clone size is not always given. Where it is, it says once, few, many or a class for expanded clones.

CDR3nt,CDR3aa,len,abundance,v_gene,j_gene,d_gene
TGTGCCAGCAGCTCCAGGGACGGTAATTCACCCCTCCACTTT,CASSSRDGNSPLHF,14,.,TRBV13,TRBJ1-6,.
TGTGCCAGCAGCTTTGAGGTACAGCCCCAGCATTTT,CASSFEVQPQHF,12,.,TRBV7-9,TRBJ1-5,.
TGTGCCAGCAGTGAAAGGGGAACAGGGTCGGGTCAGCCCCAGCATTTT,CASSERGTGSGQPQHF,16,.,TRBV6-1,TRBJ1-5,.
TGTGCCAGCAGCTTGGAAGTTCCGGCCGAGGAGCTGTTTTTT,CASSLEVPAEELFF,14,.,TRBV5-5,TRBJ2-2,.
TGTGCCAGCAGTTCCCGCCAGGGCAAGAACACTGAAGCTTTCTTT,CASSSRQGKNTEAFF,15,.,TRBV28,TRBJ1-1,.
TGTGCCACCAGCAGAACTTCCTTCGCTTGGGCTAGCGGAAGCACAGATACGCAGTATTTT,CATSRTSFAWASGSTDTQYF,20,.,TRBV15,TRBJ2-3,TRBD2
TGTGCCAGCAGCCCACCCTCCGGACAAGGGACCTACGAGCAGTACTTC,CASSPPSGQGTYEQYF,16,.,TRBV14,TRBJ2-7,.
TGTGCCATCAGGGGCAGACGGGACACTGAAGCTTTCTTT,CAIRGRRDTEAFF,13,.,TRBV10-3,TRBJ1-1,.
TGCGCCAGCAGCCTTCAACACCGGGACGGTGAAGCTTTCTTT,CASSLQHRDGEAFF,14,.,TRBV4-1,TRBJ1-1,.
TGTGCCAGCAGTGAAGACCGGAACTATGGCTACACCTTC,CASSEDRNYGYTF,13,.,TRBV2,TRBJ1-2,.
TGTGCCAGCAGTTTCGGTAGGTTAGGAGGCTACACCTTC,CASSFGRLGGYTF,13,.,TRBV28,TRBJ1-2,.
TGTGCCAGCAGCTTCCGGGACAGGGGAGAATCACCCCTCCACTTT,CASSFRDRGESPLHF,15,.,TRBV9,TRBJ1-6,TRBD1
TGTGCCAGCAGCTTAGGAGTAAATCAGCCCCAGCATTTT,CASSLGVNQPQHF,13,.,TRBV7-2,TRBJ1-5,.
TGTGCCAGCAGCATACGAGGCTTCAGCACAGATACGCAGTATTTT,CASSIRGFSTDTQYF,15,.,TRBV7-2,TRBJ2-3,.
TGTGCCACCAGCAGATCTCAGGGGAACACTGAAGCTTTCTTT,CATSRSQGNTEAFF,14,once,TRBV15,TRBJ1-1,.
TGTGCCAGCAGCCTGACAGGGAACACTGAAGCTTTCTTT,CASSLTGNTEAFF,13,.,TRBV7-2,TRBJ1-1,.
TGTGCCAGCAGTTCCGGGACAGCTCGTATGAACACTGAAGCTTTCTTT,CASSSGTARMNTEAFF,16,once,TRBV6-5,TRBJ1-1,TRBD1
TGTGCCTGGAGCTTGAAGGGCGGTAGGGCTTTCTTT,CAWSLKGGRAFF,12,few,TRBV30,TRBJ1-1,.
TGCGCCACCAGACAAATCCCCACCGCAGATACGCAGTATTTT,CATRQIPTADTQYF,14,.,TRBV5-1,TRBJ2-3,.
TGTGCCAGCAGCCAAGATTCCACTAGCGGGGTACAAGAGACCCAGTACTTC,CASSQDSTSGVQETQYF,17,few,TRBV14,TRBJ2-5,TRBD2
TGTGCCAGCAGACGTACACTCTCCGAAGAGACCCAGTACTTC,CASRRTLSEETQYF,14,.,TRBV7-2,TRBJ2-5,.
TGTGCCAGCAGTTTACCGTCGGAAAAACTGTTTTTT,CASSLPSEKLFF,12,.,TRBV28,TRBJ1-4,.
TGTGCCAGCAGTTTCTGGCAGAACACCGGGGAGCTGTTTTTT,CASSFWQNTGELFF,14,.,TRBV27,TRBJ2-2,.
TGTGCCAGCAGCCCTGGACAGGTAGATTCACCCCTCCACTTT,CASSPGQVDSPLHF,14,.,TRBV5-6,TRBJ1-6,TRBD1